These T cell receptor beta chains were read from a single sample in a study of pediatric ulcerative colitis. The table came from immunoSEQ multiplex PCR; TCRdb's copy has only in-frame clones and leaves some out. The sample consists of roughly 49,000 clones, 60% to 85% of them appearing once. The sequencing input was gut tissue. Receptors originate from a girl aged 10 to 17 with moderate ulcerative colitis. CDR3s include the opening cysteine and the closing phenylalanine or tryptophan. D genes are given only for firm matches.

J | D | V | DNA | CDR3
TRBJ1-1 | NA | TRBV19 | TGTGCCAGTAGTCTCCGGTCCGACAGTATGAACACTGAAGCTTTCTTT | CASSLRSDSMNTEAFF
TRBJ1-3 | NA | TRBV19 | TGTGCCAGTACCACCGGTCCAGTGACCTCTGGAAACACCATATATTTT | CASTTGPVTSGNTIYF
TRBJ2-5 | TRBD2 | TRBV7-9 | TGTGCCAGCAGACCACAAGGGCTAGCGGGGGGAGAGACCCAGTACTTC | CASRPQGLAGGETQYF
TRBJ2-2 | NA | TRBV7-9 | TGTGCCAGCAGCTCATATTCCGGACGGTCCTCGGGTACCGGGGAGCTGTTTTTT | CASSSYSGRSSGTGELFF
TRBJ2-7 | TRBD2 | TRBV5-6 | TGTGCCAGCAGCGCTGGACTAGGCGGCTACGAGCAGTACTTC | CASSAGLGGYEQYF
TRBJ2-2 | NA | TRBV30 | TGTGCCTGGGGGGGACTCGTTGGCACCGGGGAGCTGTTTTTT | CAWGGLVGTGELFF
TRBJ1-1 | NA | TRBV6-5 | TGTGCCAGCAGTTACGGGGGGATATCTGAAGCTTTCTTT | CASSYGGISEAFF
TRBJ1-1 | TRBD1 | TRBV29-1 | TGCAGCGCTAACAGGGGTACCCTCGGGGACACTGAAGCTTTCTTT | CSANRGTLGDTEAFF
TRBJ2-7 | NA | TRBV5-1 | TGCGCCAGCAGGCAAGATCGCACCTACGAGCAGTACTTC | CASRQDRTYEQYF
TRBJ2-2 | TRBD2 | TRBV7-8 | TGTGCCAGCAGCATTCAATCGCAGCGGGGGAACACCGGGGAGCTGTTTTTT | CASSIQSQRGNTGELFF
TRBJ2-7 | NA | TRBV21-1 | TGTGCCAGCAGCACAAGAGGACGGTGCTACGAGCAGTACTTC | CASSTRGRCYEQYF